This TCR beta chain originates from a study of T cells in Graves' hyperthyroidism and ophthalmopathy. Study-wide results and limits: Blood also showed most of the thyroid clonotypes that were expanded above 0.001.

V shed 1 base, J shed 4 bases, and the junction held 6 bases outside the gene matches. Germline lookup yields CDR1 MNHEY and CDR2 SMNVEV (reference sequence). The CDR3 extends over 15 amino acids. Comment on this clonotype: The antigen is undetermined.

Researchers amplified the TCR beta CDR3 regions from RNA transcripts. The study used the HTBI primer set for a first-round RT-PCR of the TCR CDR3. TCRdb reprocessed the multiplex PCR reads via MiXCR and lists one record per CDR3 protein. The table records 410,000 or so distinct CDR3 sequences, roughly 15% of them present only once. The rearrangement uses TRBV27 and TRBJ2-5, with 7 nucleotides matching TRBD2. Material for sequencing was blood. The source of this sequence is a man in his late teens or twenties with Graves' ophthalmopathy. CDR3 sequence: CASSLFGGGIETQYF. For the CDR3, the DNA is TGTGCCAGCAGTTTATTCGGCGGGGGTATAGAGACCCAGTACTTC.